The 13 T cell receptor beta chains listed next were all sequenced from one sample in a study of beta chain features in type 1 diabetes. Expressed TCRB transcripts were sequenced because the isolated RNA had all been reverse transcribed beforehand. TCRdb's table, derived via immunoSEQ multiplex PCR, lists solely in-frame clones and lacks some. The sample includes about 44,000 clones, 51% of them seen just once. Material for sequencing was Tregs from blood. Receptors were obtained from a woman between 18 and 29 years old in good health.

The count of this clone is one. The chain carries TRBV19 and TRBJ2-1; no clear D gene. The ends were cut back, 9 bases at V and 6 bases at J, with 15 bases in the middle. The CDR3 loop spans 13 amino acids. The germline gives CDR1 LNHDA, CDR2 SQIVND (reference sequence). The CDR3 DNA sequence: TGTGCCAGCCTTTCGACAAGGCCCAATGAGCAGTTCTTC. This encodes CASLSTRPNEQFF.

The chain joins TRBV6-1 to TRBJ2-7; weak D call: TRBD2 (5 bases). The CDR3 has 16 residues. Germline CDR1 is MNHNS and CDR2 is SASEGT. The V gene lost 0 bases and the J gene lost 6 bases, with 18 bases spanning the gap. CDR3 sequence (DNA): TGTGCCAGCAGTGAAGCGCTTCTAATATCGGGAAGCGAGCAGTACTTC. Its protein product is CASSEALLISGSEQYF.

This clone occurred a few times. This rearrangement joins TRBV10-3 to TRBJ2-1, with unresolved D. Germline CDR1 and CDR2: ENHRY and SYGVKD. The CDR3 contains 13 residues. Trimming left V 8 bases short and J 4 bases short, with 12 bases between. CDR3 nucleotide sequence: TGTGCCATCTCGAATAGAAATTACAATGAGCAGTTCTTC. This codes for CAISNRNYNEQFF.

There are a few counts of this clone. This rearrangement joins TRBV18 to TRBJ2-1; D perhaps matches TRBD1 (10 bases). This CDR3 has 19 amino acids. Per germline, CDR1 KGHSH and CDR2 LQKENI. V shed 6 bases and J shed 4 bases, with 28 bases lying between them. The CDR3 sequence is CASSGTGAPGLARYNEQFF. DNA for the CDR3: TGTGCCAGCTCCGGGACAGGGGCCCCAGGACTAGCGAGATACAATGAGCAGTTCTTC.

The chain is built from TRBV6-5 and TRBJ2-5, with TRBD2 identical over 8 bases. There are 15 residues in the CDR3. Germline CDR1 reads MNHEY; CDR2 reads SVGAGI. With 7 bases clipped from V and 14 bases from J, the junction kept 21 bases outside the gene matches. The CDR3 DNA is TGTGCCAGCAAGGGAAGTACCAGCGGGAGCTACGAGCAATACTTC. It is translated as CASKGSTSGSYEQYF.

The J gene is TRBJ2-5, the V gene TRBV6-5, with 15 bases that match TRBD2. This CDR3 is built from 16 residues. Germline assignment: CDR1 MNHEY and CDR2 SVGAGI. V was pared by 4 bases and J by 4 bases, with 4 bases of the junction left unmatched. CDR3 nucleotides: TGTGCCAGCAGTTCCCGGACTAGCGGGAGGGCAGAGACCCAGTACTTC. It is translated as CASSSRTSGRAETQYF.

V usage is TRBV7-2 and J usage is TRBJ2-4; TRBD2 matches at 10 bases. Germline V lookup: CDR1 SGHTA, CDR2 FQGNSA. The CDR3 runs 15 residues. J gave up 6 bases and V 4 bases, and 6 bases lay outside the gene matches. CDR3 in amino acids: CASSSSSGRGNIQYF. The CDR3 bases are TGTGCCAGCAGCTCGTCCAGCGGGAGGGGAAACATTCAGTACTTC.

The chain joins TRBV5-1 to TRBJ2-1; 14 positions agree with TRBD2. The CDR3 length is 18 residues. The germline V gene has CDR1 SGHRS and CDR2 YFSETQ. J was trimmed by 8 bases and V by 4 bases; bases with no gene match: 14. DNA of the CDR3: TGCGCCAGCAGCCCCGGGACTAGCGGGAGCCTTCTAGGGGATGAGCAGTTCTTC. It specifies CASSPGTSGSLLGDEQFF.

This chain joins TRBV28 and TRBJ1-5; 7 nucleotides align to TRBD1. Trimming took 2 bases from V and 3 from J; bases not matched to a gene: 7. The CDR3 is 16 amino acids. Germline-derived CDR1 and CDR2 are MDHEN and SYDVKM. The CDR3: CASSLIGRGFNQPQHF. CDR3 bases: TGTGCCAGCAGTTTAATCGGCAGGGGGTTCAATCAGCCCCAGCATTTT.

The chain couples TRBV7-2 to TRBJ2-3; 8 bases align to TRBD2. The junction had 16 bases not matched to a gene; V was cut back by 7 bases and J by 4 bases. The CDR3 is 17 amino acids. CDR1 is SGHTA and CDR2 is FQGNSA in the germline V gene. The CDR3 DNA follows: TGTGCCAGCACCCCCTTAAGCGGGAGATTCGGAGCAGATACGCAGTATTTT. Its translation is CASTPLSGRFGADTQYF.

Sample share makes this clone medium-sized. One junction end does not reproduce the germline sequence, and a read error may be involved. The V call is TRBV5-5, the J call TRBJ2-3; tentative D call: TRBD1 (6 bases). This CDR3 is built from 12 residues. CDR1 is SGHKS, CDR2 YYEKEE, per germline (reference sequence). DNA of the CDR3: TGTGCCAGCAGCCTAAAGGGCCAGGGGAGACATTTT. Its protein is CASSLKGQGRHF.

The chain joins TRBV6-1 to TRBJ1-1, with D possibly matching TRBD1 (5 bases). The V and J ends lost 4 bases and 2 bases respectively, with 8 bases between them. The germline gives CDR1 MNHNS, CDR2 SASEGT. The CDR3 extends over 13 amino acids. The CDR3 DNA sequence: TGTGCCAGCAGTGGACAGCGAAACACTGAAGCTTTCTTT. It translates to CASSGQRNTEAFF.

This clone has just a few counts. The genes are TRBV19 and TRBJ1-5; TRBD1 might be the D (5 bases). Germline V gives CDR1 LNHDA, CDR2 SQIVND (reference sequence). CDR3 length: 14 residues. The V gene lost 7 bases and the J gene lost 6 bases, with 16 bases spanning the gap. The CDR3 DNA reads TGTGCCAGTAAGGCGTGGCAGGGAGGTCAGCCCCAGCATTTT. It translates to CASKAWQGGQPQHF.